This T cell receptor (beta chain) was found in a study of PD-L1 blockade in urothelial cancer (dated by TCRdb to the late 2010s). About the full investigation: Every patient began therapy in the mid-2010s and was given atezolizumab 1,200 mg intravenously every 3 weeks. About 85% of the roughly 29 patients were identified as males with urothelial cancer of bladder origin, and a prior smoking history was reported by 18 of 29 patients. An ECOG performance status of 0 or 1 was recorded for the patients, and 0 to 3 prior chemotherapy regimens had been received by the patients. Blood samples were analyzed at 3 weeks after treatment start (second dose) and at 6 weeks after treatment start. Blood samples yielded a median of around 130,000 T cells and more than 80,000 unique TCRs, with median clonality roughly 0.085. Somatic, immune and clinical correlates of response to PD-L1 blockade with atezolizumab in urothelial cancer were the focus of an exploratory multi-omic analysis. TCR sequencing covered pretreatment tumor samples and matched, serially collected peripheral blood taken before and after atezolizumab treatment. Durable clinical benefit was defined as a progression-free survival longer than 6 months, and TCR features were additionally tested against progression-free survival and overall survival. Whole exome sequencing and RNA sequencing of pretreatment tumors were performed alongside TCR sequencing in the same patients. About 10 patients achieved durable clinical benefit and around 19 did not. Some 29 patients had pretreatment blood TCR-seq, some 24 had at least one posttreatment blood collection, and some 24 had tumor TCR-seq. Overall results and qualifications from the work: A pretreatment peripheral blood TCR clonality below the median was linked to improved progression-free and overall survival. Because the sample size was small (n ≈ 29) and many of the analyses were exploratory, the results are meant to be hypothesis-generating. At 3 weeks after the start of treatment, tumor-associated TCR clones in peripheral blood had expanded more in patients with durable benefit (n ≈ 20, p = 0.022).

According to the germline V gene, CDR1 reads LGHNT and CDR2 reads FRNRAP. The CDR3, from cysteine to phenylalanine, totals 12 residues. Here the CDR3 DNA is all that survives: 36 bases in frame from base 1. Trimming at the junction amounts to 6 bases on V and 7 bases on J, and the germline ends lie 7 bases apart. Each PCR received spiked-in synthetic TCR analog templates so that absolute template abundance could be estimated from read counts. The immunoSEQ assay was used to amplify TCRbeta CDR3 regions from genomic DNA with bias-controlled V and J gene primers. Sequencing of rearranged TCRbeta segments was done at approximately 20X coverage. As for the original processing: Sequencing errors were corrected by clustering and CDR3s were annotated against IMGT to assign V, D and J genes. Downstream analyses used only productive TCRbeta rearrangements, leaving out any out-of-frame or stop-codon sequences. Clonality was computed as one minus Shannon entropy normalized by the log of the number of unique productive sequences. Clones differing between time points or between blood and tumor were identified using Fisher's exact test with Benjamini-Hochberg correction, with an adjusted p below 0.01 applied as the threshold. The table was pulled from immuneACCESS by TCRdb, which kept in-frame rearrangements only. Such tables lose some clones; where checked, under half of the loss comes from unresolved V genes, and the rest has no known cause. V, J and clone size were drawn from that table, and D and trimming were deduced from the DNA. The sample table shows around 50,000 clones, and approximately 86% are seen once. The ten top clones hold 1.5% to 2% of the sample.

The sample's time point label is to be understood as: peripheral blood 6 weeks after treatment start. A total of 25 to 35 patients with locally advanced or metastatic urothelial carcinoma, treated at Memorial Sloan Kettering on a trial protocol, made up the cohort. Peripheral blood mononuclear cells were collected pretreatment and during treatment, with between 1 and 8 total time points obtained per patient. The Qiagen DNeasy Blood extraction kit was used to purify genomic DNA from total PBMCs and tumor samples. PBMCs were collected pretreatment and during treatment, and were isolated and stored as previously described. Turning to this clone: Its antigen remains undetermined. The sample holds no much larger clone one base away, and base qualities are not on file.

The rearrangement combines TRBV12-5 with TRBJ1-6, with the D gene uncertain. The source is a man aged 45-65 years with urothelial cancer. Sequencing used PBMCs, obtained around atezolizumab (anti-PD-L1) treatment. The sequenced DNA: TGTGCTAGTGGAGTACAGAATTCACCCCTCCACTTT. It translates to CASGVQNSPLHF.